This T cell receptor (beta chain) was captured by sequencing in a study of T cells in Graves' hyperthyroidism and ophthalmopathy. Study background: Peripheral blood was obtained at initial diagnosis, preceding any treatment.

Those with hyperthyroidism were 18 to 65 years old, newly diagnosed, and ill for under 2 months. Reasons for excluding patients were uncontrolled infection, other autoimmune disease, pregnancy or lactation. Blood from later-ophthalmopathy patients was taken at first hyperthyroidism diagnosis. This CDR3 has 16 amino acids. The germline gives CDR1 SNHLY, CDR2 FYNNEI. Trimming removed 1 base from V and 3 bases from J, with 13 bases in between. RNA transcripts yielded amplified TCR beta CDR3 regions. RT-PCR in the first round (using the HTBI primer set) targeted the TCR CDR3. Using its own MiXCR run on the multiplex PCR reads, TCRdb lists one record per CDR3 protein. Among 300,000 to 450,000 distinct CDR3 sequences listed, about a sixth were seen once. This clonotype was seen at least ten times.

The TCR sequence derives from a young woman with Graves' hyperthyroidism that later progressed to Graves' ophthalmopathy. Sequencing was carried out using blood. The V call is TRBV2, the J call TRBJ2-4; the D call may be TRBD1 or TRBD2 (5 bases each). CDR3 sequence reads: CASSEGQGSGKNIQYF. Written as DNA, the CDR3 is TGTGCCAGCAGTGAAGGGCAGGGAAGCGGCAAAAACATTCAGTACTTC.